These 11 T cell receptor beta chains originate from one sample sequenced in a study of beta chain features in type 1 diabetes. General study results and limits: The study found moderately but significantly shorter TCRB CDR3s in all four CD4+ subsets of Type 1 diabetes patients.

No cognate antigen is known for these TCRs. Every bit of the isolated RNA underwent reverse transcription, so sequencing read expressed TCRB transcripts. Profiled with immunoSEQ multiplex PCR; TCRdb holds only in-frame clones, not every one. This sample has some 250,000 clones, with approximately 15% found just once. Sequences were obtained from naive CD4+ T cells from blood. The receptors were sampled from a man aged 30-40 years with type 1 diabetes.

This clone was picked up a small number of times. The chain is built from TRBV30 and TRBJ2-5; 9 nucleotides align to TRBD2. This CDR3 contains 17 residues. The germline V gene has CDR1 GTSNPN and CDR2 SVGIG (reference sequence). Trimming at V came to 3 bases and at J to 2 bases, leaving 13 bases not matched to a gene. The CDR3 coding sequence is TGTGCCTGGAGCCCTACACGGGGACTAGCAGCACAAGAGACCCAGTACTTC. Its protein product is CAWSPTRGLAAQETQYF. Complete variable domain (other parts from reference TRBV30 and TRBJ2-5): SQTIHQWPATLVQPVGSPLSLECTVEGTSNPNLYWYRQAAGRGLQLLFYSVGIGQISSEVPQNLSASRPQDRQFILSSKKLLLSDSGFYLCAWSPTRGLAAQETQYFGPGTRLLVL.

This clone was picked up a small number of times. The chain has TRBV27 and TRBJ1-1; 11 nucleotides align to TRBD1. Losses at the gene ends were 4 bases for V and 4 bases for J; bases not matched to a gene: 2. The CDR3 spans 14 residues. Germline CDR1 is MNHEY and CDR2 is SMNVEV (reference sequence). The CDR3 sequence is CASSWDRGGTEAFF. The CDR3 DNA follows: TGTGCCAGCAGTTGGGACAGGGGGGGCACTGAAGCTTTCTTT.

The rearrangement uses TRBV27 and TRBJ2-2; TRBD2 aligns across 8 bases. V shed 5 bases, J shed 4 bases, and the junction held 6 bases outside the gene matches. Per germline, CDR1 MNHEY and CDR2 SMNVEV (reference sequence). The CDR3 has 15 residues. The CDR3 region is CASSPAGAVTGELFF. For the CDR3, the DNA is TGTGCCAGCAGTCCAGCGGGGGCGGTCACCGGGGAGCTGTTTTTT.

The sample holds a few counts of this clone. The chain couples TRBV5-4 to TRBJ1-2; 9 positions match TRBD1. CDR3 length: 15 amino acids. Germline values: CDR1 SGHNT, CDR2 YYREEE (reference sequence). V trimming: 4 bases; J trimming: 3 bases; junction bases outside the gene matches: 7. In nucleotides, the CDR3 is TGTGCCAGCAGCCCCCGACAGGGGGGTGACTATGGCTACACCTTC. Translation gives CASSPRQGGDYGYTF. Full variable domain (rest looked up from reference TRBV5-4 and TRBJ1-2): ETGVTQSPTHLIKTRGQQVTLRCSSQSGHNTVSWYQQALGQGPQFIFQYYREEENGRGNFPPRFSGLQFPNYSSELNVNALELDDSALYLCASSPRQGGDYGYTFGSGTRLTVV.

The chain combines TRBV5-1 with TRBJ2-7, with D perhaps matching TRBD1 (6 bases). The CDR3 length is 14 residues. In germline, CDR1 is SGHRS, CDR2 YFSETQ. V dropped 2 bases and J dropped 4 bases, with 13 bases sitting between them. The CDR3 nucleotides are TGCGCCAGCAGCTTAAACAGGGCCAATTACGAGCAGTACTTC. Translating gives CASSLNRANYEQYF.

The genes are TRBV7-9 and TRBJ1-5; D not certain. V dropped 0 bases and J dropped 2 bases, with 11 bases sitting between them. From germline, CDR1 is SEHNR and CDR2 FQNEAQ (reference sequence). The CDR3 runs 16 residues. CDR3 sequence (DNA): TGTGCCAGCAGCTTAGCGACCGGGGATGGCAATCAGCCCCAGCATTTT. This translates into CASSLATGDGNQPQHF. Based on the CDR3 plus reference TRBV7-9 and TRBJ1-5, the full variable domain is DTGVSQNPRHKITKRGQNVTFRCDPISEHNRLYWYRQTLGQGPEFLTYFQNEAQLEKSRLLSDRFSAERPKGSFSTLEIQRTEQGDSAMYLCASSLATGDGNQPQHFGDGTRLSIL.

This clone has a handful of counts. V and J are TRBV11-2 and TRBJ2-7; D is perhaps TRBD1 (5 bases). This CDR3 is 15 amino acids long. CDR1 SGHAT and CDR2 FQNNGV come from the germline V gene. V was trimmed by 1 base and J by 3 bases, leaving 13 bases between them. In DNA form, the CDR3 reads TGTGCCAGCAGCTTAGCTTCAGGGCCCATCTACGAGCAGTACTTC. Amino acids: CASSLASGPIYEQYF. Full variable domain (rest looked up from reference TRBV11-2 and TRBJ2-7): EAGVAQSPRYKIIEKRQSVAFWCNPISGHATLYWYQQILGQGPKLLIQFQNNGVVDDSQLPKDRFSAERLKGVDSTLKIQPAKLEDSAVYLCASSLASGPIYEQYFGPGTRLTVT.

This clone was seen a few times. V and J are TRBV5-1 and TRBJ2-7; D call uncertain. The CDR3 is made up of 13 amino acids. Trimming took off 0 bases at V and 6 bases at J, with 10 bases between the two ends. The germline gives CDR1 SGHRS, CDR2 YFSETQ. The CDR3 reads CASSLGQLPEQYF. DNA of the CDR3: TGCGCCAGCAGCTTGGGACAATTACCCGAGCAGTACTTC.

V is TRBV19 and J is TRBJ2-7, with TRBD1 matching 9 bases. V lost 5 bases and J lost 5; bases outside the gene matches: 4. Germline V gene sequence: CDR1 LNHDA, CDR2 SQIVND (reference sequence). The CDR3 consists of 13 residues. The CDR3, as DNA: TGTGCCAGTAGTGAACAGGGGGCGGACGAGCAGTACTTC. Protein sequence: CASSEQGADEQYF.

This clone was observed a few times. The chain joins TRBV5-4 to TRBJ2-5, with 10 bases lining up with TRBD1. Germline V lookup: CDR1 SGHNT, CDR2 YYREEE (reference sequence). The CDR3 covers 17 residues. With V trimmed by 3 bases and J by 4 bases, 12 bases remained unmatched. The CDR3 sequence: CASSSDRGGLRVETQYF. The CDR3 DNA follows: TGTGCCAGCAGCTCGGACAGGGGGGGTCTTAGGGTAGAGACCCAGTACTTC.

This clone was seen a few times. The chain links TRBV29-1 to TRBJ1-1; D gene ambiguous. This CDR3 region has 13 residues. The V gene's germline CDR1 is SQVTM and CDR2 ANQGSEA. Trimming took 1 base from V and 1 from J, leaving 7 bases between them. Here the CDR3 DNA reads TGCAGCGTTGAAGTGCGCGGGAACACTGAAGCTTTCTTT. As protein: CSVEVRGNTEAFF.